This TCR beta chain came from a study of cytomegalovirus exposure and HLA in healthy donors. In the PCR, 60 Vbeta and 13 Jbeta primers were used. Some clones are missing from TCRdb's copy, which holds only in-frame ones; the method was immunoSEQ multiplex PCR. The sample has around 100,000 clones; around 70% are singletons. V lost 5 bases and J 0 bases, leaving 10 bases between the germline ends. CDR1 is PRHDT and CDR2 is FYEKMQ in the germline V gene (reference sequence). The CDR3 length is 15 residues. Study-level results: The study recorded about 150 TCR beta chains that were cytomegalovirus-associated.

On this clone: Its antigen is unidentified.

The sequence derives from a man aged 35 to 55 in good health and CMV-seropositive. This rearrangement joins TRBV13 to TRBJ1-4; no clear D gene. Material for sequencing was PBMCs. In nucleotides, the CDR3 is TGTGCCAGCAGCCCCCGGGGAGCAACTAATGAAAAACTGTTTTTT. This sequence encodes CASSPRGATNEKLFF.